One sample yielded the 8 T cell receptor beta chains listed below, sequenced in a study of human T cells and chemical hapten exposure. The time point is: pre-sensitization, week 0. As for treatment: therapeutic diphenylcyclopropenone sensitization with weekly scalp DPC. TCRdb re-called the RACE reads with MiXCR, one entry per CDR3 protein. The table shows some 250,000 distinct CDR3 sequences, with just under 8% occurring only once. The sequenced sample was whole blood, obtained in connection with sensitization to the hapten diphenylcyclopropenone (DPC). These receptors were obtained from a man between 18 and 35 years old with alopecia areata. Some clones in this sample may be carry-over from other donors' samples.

CDR3 loop: CASSSGLAGLLSTDTQYF. In DNA form, the CDR3 reads TGTGCCAGCAGCTCGGGACTAGCGGGGCTCCTCAGCACAGATACGCAGTATTTT. The V gene is TRBV6-5, the J gene TRBJ2-3; 13 bases line up with TRBD2. This CDR3 is 18 amino acids long. CDR1 is MNHEY, CDR2 SVGAGI, per germline. With V trimmed by 6 bases and J by 0 bases, 9 bases remained unmatched.

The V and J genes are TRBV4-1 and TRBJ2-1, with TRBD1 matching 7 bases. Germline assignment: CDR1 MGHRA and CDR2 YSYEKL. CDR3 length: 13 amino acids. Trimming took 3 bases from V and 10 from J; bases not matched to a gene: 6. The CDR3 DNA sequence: TGCGCCAGCAGCCAGGGGACAGCCCAAGAGCAGTTCTTC. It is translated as CASSQGTAQEQFF.

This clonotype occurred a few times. The CDR3 DNA reads as TGTGCCAGCAGTGACACTGGAATGAACACTGAAGCTTTCTTT. Its translation: CASSDTGMNTEAFF. This chain links TRBV6-4 with TRBJ1-1; no definite D call. Trimming pared 2 bases from V and 0 bases from J, leaving 7 bases between. This CDR3 spans 14 amino acids. Germline assignment: CDR1 MRHNA and CDR2 SNTAGT.

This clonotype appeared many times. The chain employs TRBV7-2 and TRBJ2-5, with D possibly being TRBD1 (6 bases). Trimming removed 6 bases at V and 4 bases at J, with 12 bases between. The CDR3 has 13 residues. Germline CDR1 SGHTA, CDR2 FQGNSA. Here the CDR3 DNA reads TGTGCCAGCAGGATAACAGGGCGAGAGACCCAGTACTTC. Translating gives CASRITGRETQYF.

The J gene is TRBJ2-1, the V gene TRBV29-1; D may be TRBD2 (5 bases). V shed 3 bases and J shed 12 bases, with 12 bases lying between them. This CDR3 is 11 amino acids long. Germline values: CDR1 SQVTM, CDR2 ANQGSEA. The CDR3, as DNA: TGCAGCGTTGAGAAGGTTGGAGGGCAGTTCTTC. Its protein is CSVEKVGGQFF.

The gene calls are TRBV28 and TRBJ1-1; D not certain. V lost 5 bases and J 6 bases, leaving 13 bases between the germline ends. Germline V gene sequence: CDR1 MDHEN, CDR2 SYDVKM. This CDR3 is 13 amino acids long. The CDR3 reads CASSLHRAAEAFF. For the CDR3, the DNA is TGTGCCAGCAGTCTACATAGGGCCGCTGAAGCTTTCTTT.

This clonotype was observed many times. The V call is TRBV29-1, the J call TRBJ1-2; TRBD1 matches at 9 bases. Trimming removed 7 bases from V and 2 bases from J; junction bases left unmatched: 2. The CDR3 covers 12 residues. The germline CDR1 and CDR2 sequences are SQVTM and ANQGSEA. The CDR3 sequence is CSAGQGNYGYTF. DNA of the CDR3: TGCAGCGCGGGACAGGGAAACTATGGCTACACCTTC.

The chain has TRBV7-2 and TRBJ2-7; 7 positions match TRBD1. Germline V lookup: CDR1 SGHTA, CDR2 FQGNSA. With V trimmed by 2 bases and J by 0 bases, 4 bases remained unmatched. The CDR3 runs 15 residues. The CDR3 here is CASSLTAGGSYEQYV. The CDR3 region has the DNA TGTGCCAGCAGCTTAACCGCAGGGGGCTCCTACGAGCAGTACGTC.